Described below is a single T cell receptor (beta chain) sequence and its context. Its antigen is still unknown. The data derive from a study of glioma-infiltrating T cells after dendritic cell vaccination. Study in general: Glioblastoma patients came from Phase I and II dendritic cell vaccination trials. Monocyte-derived dendritic cells, cultured 7 to 8 days with IL-4 and GM-CSF, were pulsed with autologous tumor lysate.

The CDR3 covers 15 residues. Germline V lookup: CDR1 MNHNS, CDR2 SASEGT. Profiling relied on immunoSEQ multiplex PCR, and the TCRdb table lists in-frame clones only, not all of them. The sample records over 75,000 clones, 75% to 85% being singletons. Time point of the sample: after dendritic cell vaccination, including at tumor progression/relapse. Study results and caveats: Survival was not directly related to TCR clonality in these patients.

The rearrangement links TRBV6-1 to TRBJ2-5; tentative D call: TRBD1 (5 bases). Matching the DNA end better, TRBJ2-7 makes the J call doubtful. The sequenced sample was blood, obtained after dendritic cell vaccination. The TCR originated in a human donor with glioblastoma. CDR3 residues: CASSEEGHNSYEQYF. CDR3 coding DNA: TGTGCCAGCAGTGAAGAGGGGCACAACTCCTACGAGCAGTACTTC.